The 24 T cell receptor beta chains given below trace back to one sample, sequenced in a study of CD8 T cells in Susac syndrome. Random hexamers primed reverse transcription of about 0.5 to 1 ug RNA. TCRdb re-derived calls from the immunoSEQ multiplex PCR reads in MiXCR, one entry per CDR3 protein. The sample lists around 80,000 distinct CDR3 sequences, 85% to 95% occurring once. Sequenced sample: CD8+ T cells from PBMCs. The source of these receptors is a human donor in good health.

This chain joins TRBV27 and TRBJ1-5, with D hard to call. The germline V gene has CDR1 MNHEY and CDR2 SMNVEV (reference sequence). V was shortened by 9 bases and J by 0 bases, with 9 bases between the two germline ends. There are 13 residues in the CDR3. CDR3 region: CASMDGSNQPQHF. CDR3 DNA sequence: TGTGCCAGTATGGACGGTAGCAATCAGCCCCAGCATTTT.

The CDR3 bases are TGTGCCCACCTGGGGGGTAGGGGCTACACCTTC. Translated, it gives CAHLGGRGYTF. The chain recombines TRBV30 with TRBJ1-2; possibly TRBD1 for D (5 bases). Trimming shortened V by 8 bases and J by 8 bases, and 15 bases separated the two germline ends. This CDR3 spans 11 amino acids. CDR1 GTSNPN and CDR2 SVGIG come from the germline V gene (reference sequence).

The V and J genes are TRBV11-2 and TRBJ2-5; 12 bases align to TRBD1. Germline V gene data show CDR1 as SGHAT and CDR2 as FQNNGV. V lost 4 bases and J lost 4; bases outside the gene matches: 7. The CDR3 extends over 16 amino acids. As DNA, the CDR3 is TGTGCCAGCAGCTCCCTGGGACAGGGGGCTGGAGAGACCCAGTACTTC. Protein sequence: CASSSLGQGAGETQYF.

In nucleotides, the CDR3 is TGCGCCAGCAGCCAAGCCGGGACGAACACTGAAGCTTTCTTT. It translates to CASSQAGTNTEAFF. The V call is TRBV4-1, the J call TRBJ1-1; D may be TRBD1 (5 bases). The germline CDR1 and CDR2 sequences are MGHRA and YSYEKL. V lost 1 base, J lost 1 base, and 7 bases lay in between. This CDR3 spans 14 amino acids.

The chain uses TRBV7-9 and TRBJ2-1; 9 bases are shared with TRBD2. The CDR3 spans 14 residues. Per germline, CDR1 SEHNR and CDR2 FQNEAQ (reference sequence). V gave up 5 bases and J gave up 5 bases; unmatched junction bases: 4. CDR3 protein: CASSHSGGHNEQFF. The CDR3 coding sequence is TGTGCCAGCAGCCATAGCGGGGGCCACAATGAGCAGTTCTTC.

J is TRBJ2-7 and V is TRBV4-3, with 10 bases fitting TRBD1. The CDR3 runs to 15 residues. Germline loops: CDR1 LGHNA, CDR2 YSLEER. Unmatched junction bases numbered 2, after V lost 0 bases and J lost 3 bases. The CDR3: CASSQEGQGNYEQYF. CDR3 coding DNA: TGCGCCAGCAGCCAAGAGGGACAGGGGAACTACGAGCAGTACTTC.

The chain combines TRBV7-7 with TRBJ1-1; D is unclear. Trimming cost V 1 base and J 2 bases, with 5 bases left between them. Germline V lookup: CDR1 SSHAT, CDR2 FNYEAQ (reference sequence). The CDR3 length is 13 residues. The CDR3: CASSLEENTEAFF. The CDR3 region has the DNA TGTGCCAGCAGCTTAGAAGAAAACACTGAAGCTTTCTTT. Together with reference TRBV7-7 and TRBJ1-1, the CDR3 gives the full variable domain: GAGVSQSPRYKVTKRGQDVTLRCDPISSHATLYWYQQALGQGPEFLTYFNYEAQPDKSGLPSDRFSAERPEGSISTLTIQRTEQRDSAMYRCASSLEENTEAFFGQGTRLTVV.

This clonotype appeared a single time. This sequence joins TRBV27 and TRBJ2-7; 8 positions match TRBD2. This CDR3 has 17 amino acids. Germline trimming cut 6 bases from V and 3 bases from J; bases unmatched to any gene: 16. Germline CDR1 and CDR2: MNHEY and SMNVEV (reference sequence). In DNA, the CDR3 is TGTGCCAGCAGCCCAGCGGGGGTAGGGGGAGAGGGCTACGAGCAGTACGTC. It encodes CASSPAGVGGEGYEQYV.

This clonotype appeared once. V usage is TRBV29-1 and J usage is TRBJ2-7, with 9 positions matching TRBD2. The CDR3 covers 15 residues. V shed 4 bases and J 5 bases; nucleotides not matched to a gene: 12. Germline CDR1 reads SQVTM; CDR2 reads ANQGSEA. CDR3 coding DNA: TGCAGCGTTGTTGGTAGCGGGGGATGGGTAGACGAGCAGTACTTC. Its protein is CSVVGSGGWVDEQYF.

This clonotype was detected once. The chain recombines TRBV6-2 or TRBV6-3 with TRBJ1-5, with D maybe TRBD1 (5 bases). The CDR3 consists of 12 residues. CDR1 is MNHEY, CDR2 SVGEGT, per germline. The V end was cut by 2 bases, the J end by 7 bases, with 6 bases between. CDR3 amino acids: CASSYGGQPQHF. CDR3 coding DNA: TGTGCCAGCAGTTACGGGGGACAGCCCCAGCATTTT.

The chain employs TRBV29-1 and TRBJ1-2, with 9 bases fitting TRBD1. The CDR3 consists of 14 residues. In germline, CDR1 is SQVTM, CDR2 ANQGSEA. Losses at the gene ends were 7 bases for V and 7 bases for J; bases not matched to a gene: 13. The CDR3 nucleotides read TGCAGCGCCACCAGGGACAGGGTTATCTGTGGCTACACCTTC. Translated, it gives CSATRDRVICGYTF.

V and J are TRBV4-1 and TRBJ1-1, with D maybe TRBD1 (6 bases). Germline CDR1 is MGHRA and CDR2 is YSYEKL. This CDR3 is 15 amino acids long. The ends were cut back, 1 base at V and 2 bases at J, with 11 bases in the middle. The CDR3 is CASSQGDRTNTEAFF. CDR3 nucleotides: TGCGCCAGCAGCCAAGGCGACAGGACAAACACTGAAGCTTTCTTT.

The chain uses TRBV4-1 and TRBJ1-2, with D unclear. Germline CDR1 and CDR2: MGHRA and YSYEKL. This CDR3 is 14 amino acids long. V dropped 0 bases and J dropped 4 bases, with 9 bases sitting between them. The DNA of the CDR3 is TGCGCCAGCAGCCAAGAAAAGGGAAGCTATGGCTACACCTTC. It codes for CASSQEKGSYGYTF.

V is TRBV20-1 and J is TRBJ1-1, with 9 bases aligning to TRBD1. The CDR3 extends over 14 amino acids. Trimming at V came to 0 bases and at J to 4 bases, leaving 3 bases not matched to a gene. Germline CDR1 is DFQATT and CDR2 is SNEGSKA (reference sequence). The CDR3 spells CSARDMGQGTEAFF. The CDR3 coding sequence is TGCAGTGCTAGAGATATGGGACAGGGCACTGAAGCTTTCTTT.

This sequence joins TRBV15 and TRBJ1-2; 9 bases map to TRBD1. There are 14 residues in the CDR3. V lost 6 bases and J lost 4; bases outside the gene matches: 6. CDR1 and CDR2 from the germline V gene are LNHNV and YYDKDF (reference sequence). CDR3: CATRLTGGGYGYTF. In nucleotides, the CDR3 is TGTGCCACCAGACTAACAGGGGGCGGCTATGGCTACACCTTC.

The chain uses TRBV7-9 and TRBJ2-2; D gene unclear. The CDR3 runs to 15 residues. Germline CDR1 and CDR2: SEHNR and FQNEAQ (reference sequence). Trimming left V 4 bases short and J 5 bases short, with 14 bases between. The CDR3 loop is CASSSDPSPTGELFF. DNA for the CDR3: TGTGCCAGCAGCTCAGATCCATCTCCAACCGGGGAGCTGTTTTTT.

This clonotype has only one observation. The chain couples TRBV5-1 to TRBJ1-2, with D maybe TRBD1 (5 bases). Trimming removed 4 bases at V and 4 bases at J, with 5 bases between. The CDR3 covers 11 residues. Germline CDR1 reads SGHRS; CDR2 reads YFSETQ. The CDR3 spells CASSRGYGYTF. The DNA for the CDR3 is TGCGCCAGCAGCAGGGGCTATGGCTACACCTTC. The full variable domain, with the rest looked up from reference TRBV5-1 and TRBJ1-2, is KAGVTQTPRYLIKTRGQQVTLSCSPISGHRSVSWYQQTPGQGLQFLFEYFSETQRNKGNFPGRFSGRQFSNSRSEMNVSTLELGDSALYLCASSRGYGYTFGSGTRLTVV.

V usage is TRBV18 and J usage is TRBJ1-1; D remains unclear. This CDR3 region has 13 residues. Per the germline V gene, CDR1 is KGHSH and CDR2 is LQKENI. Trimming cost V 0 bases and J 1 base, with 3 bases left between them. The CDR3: CASSPPTNTEAFF. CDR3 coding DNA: TGTGCCAGCTCACCACCCACGAACACTGAAGCTTTCTTT.

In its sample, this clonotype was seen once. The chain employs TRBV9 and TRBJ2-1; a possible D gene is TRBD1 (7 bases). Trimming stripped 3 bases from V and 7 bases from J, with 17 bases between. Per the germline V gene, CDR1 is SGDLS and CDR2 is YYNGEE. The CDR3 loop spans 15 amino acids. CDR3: CASSALLSGGNEQFF. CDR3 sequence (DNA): TGTGCCAGCAGCGCCCTCTTATCAGGGGGGAATGAGCAGTTCTTC. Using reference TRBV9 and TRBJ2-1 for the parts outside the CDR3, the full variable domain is DSGVTQTPKHLITATGQRVTLRCSPRSGDLSVYWYQQSLDQGLQFLIQYYNGEERAKGNILERFSAQQFPDLHSELNLSSLELGDSALYFCASSALLSGGNEQFFGPGTRLTVL.

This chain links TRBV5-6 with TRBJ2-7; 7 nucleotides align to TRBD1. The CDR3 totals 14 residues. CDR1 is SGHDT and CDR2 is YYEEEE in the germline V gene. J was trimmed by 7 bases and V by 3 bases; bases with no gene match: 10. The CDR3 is CASSWGTVLREQYV. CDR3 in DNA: TGTGCCAGCAGCTGGGGGACAGTCTTACGAGAGCAGTACGTC.

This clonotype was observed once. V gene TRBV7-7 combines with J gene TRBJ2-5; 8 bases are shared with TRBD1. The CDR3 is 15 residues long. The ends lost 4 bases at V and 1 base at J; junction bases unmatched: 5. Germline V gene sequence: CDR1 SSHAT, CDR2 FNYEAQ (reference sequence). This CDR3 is CASSSQGAPQETQYF. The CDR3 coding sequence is TGTGCCAGCAGCTCCCAGGGGGCGCCCCAAGAGACCCAGTACTTC. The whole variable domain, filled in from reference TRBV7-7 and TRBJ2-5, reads GAGVSQSPRYKVTKRGQDVTLRCDPISSHATLYWYQQALGQGPEFLTYFNYEAQPDKSGLPSDRFSAERPEGSISTLTIQRTEQRDSAMYRCASSSQGAPQETQYFGPGTRLLVL.

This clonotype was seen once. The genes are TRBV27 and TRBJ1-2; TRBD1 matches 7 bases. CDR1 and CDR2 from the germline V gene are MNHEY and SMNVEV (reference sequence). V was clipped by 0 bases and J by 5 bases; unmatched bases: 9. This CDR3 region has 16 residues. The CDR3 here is CASSLSRGTVSYGYTF. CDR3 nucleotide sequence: TGTGCCAGCAGTTTATCGCGCGGGACAGTATCTTATGGCTACACCTTC.

The DNA for the CDR3 is TGTGCCAGCAGCTTAGGCGGGACTAGCGGACGCACAGATACGCAGTATTTT. It is translated as CASSLGGTSGRTDTQYF. The chain combines TRBV13 with TRBJ2-3, with 11 positions matching TRBD2. The CDR3 is made up of 17 amino acids. Germline V lookup: CDR1 PRHDT, CDR2 FYEKMQ (reference sequence). Germline trimming cut 0 bases from V and 1 base from J; bases unmatched to any gene: 3.

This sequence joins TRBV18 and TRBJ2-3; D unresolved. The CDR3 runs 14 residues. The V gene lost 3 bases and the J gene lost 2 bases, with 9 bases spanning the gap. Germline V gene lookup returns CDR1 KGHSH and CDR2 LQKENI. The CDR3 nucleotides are TGTGCCAGCTCACCCACGTGGGACACAGATACGCAGTATTTT. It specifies CASSPTWDTDTQYF. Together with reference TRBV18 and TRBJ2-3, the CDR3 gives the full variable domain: NAGVMQNPRHLVRRRGQEARLRCSPMKGHSHVYWYRQLPEEGLKFMVYLQKENIIDESGMPKERFSAEFPKEGPSILRIQQVVRGDSAAYFCASSPTWDTDTQYFGPGTRLTVL.